What follows are 2 T cell receptor beta chains derived from one specimen sequenced in a study of shared clonotypes between healthy human individuals. The repertoire was sequenced with immunoSEQ multiplex PCR; TCRdb's copy has only in-frame clones and lacks some. The table lists more than 600,000 clones, about 91% of them singletons. Terminally differentiated effector memory CD45RA+ cells were excluded by CCR7 positive selection of CD45RO-negative cells. The material sequenced was naive CD8+ T cells sorted from blood. All receptors come from a young man in good health.

This clone was seen once. Other nucleotide sequences from this sample produce the same CDR3. This chain connects TRBV9 to TRBJ2-3; perhaps TRBD1 as D (6 bases). Germline CDR1 reads SGDLS; CDR2 reads YYNGEE. The V gene lost 0 bases and the J gene lost 2 bases, with 7 bases spanning the gap. CDR3 length: 14 residues. The CDR3 sequence is CASSVAGDTDTQYF. The CDR3 DNA is TGTGCCAGCAGCGTAGCAGGGGACACAGATACGCAGTATTTT.

V usage is TRBV29-1 and J usage is TRBJ2-1, with D unresolved. Trimming cost V 7 bases and J 3 bases, with 19 bases left between them. Germline assignment: CDR1 SQVTM and CDR2 ANQGSEA. There are 15 residues in the CDR3. Written as DNA, the CDR3 is TGCAGCGGGCGATGGCCCAAAAATTTCTACAATGAGCAGTTCTTC. It codes for CSGRWPKNFYNEQFF.